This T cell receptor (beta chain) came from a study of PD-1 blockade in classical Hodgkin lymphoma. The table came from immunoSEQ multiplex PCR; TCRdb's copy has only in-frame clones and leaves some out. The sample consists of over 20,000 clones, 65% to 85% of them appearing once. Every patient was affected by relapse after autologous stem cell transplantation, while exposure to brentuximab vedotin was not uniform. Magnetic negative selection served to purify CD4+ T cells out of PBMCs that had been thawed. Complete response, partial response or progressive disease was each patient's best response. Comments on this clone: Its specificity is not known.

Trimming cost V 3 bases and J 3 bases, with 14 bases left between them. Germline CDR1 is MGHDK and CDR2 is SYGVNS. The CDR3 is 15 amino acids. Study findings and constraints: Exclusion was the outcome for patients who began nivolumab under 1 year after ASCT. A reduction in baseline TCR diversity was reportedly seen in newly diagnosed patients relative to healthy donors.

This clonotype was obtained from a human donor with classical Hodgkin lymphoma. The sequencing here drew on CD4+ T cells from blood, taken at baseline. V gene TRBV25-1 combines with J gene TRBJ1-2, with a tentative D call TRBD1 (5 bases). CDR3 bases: TGTGCCAGCAGTGAGGTTGCCGCAGGGCACTATGGCTACACCTTC. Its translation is CASSEVAAGHYGYTF.